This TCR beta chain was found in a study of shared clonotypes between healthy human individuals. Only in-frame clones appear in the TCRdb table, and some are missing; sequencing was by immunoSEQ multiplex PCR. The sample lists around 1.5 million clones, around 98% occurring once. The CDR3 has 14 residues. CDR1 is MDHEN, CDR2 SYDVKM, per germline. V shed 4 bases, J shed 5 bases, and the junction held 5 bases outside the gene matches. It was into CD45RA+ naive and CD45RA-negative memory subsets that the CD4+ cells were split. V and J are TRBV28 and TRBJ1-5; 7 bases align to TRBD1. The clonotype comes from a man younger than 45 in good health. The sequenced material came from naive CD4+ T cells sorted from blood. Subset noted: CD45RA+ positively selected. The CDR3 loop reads CASSSETGHQPQHF. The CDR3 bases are TGTGCCAGCAGTTCTGAGACAGGGCATCAGCCCCAGCATTTT.